The 28 T cell receptor beta chains listed next were all sequenced from one sample in a study of blood T cell repertoires in COVID-19. The table came from immunoSEQ multiplex PCR; TCRdb's copy has only in-frame clones and leaves some out. The sample has some 130,000 clones; roughly nine tenths are singletons. The sample consisted of peripheral blood. The receptor source for this set is a man in his sixties with COVID-19, enrolled during active disease.

J is TRBJ1-2 and V is TRBV6-5, with D unresolved. This CDR3 comprises 11 residues. V gave up 9 bases and J gave up 8 bases, with 13 bases separating them. Germline V gene sequence: CDR1 MNHEY, CDR2 SVGAGI. This CDR3 reads CASNSPWGYTF. As DNA, the CDR3 is TGTGCCAGTAATAGTCCCTGGGGCTACACCTTC.

This chain connects TRBV24-1 to TRBJ2-5; 11 nucleotides match TRBD2. V lost 9 bases and J lost 7; bases outside the gene matches: 9. Germline lookup yields CDR1 KGHDR and CDR2 SFDVKD. CDR3 length: 14 residues. CDR3 sequence: CATQGTSGLGTQYF. The CDR3 DNA reads as TGTGCCACCCAGGGGACTAGCGGTCTTGGGACCCAGTACTTC.

This chain connects TRBV12-2 to TRBJ1-2; TRBD1 reflects the table's D call only, with no check against the DNA. TRBV12-2 is a listed pseudogene. The CDR3 consists of 18 residues. The CDR3, as DNA: TGTGCAAGTCGCTTAGCGCTAAAATCTGGACAGCCGATCTATGGCTACACCTTC. Its translation is CASRLALKSGQPIYGYTF.

The chain recombines TRBV28 with TRBJ1-2; possibly TRBD1 for D (6 bases). Germline V gene sequence: CDR1 MDHEN, CDR2 SYDVKM. Trimming took off 1 base at V and 4 bases at J, with 10 bases between the two ends. The length of the CDR3 is 14 residues. As DNA, the CDR3 is TGTGCCAGCAGTTTATATCAGGGGTCCTATGGCTACACCTTC. Translation: CASSLYQGSYGYTF.

The chain employs TRBV27 and TRBJ1-2, with a possible D match to TRBD1 (5 bases). CDR1 is MNHEY and CDR2 is SMNVEV in the germline V gene (reference sequence). The CDR3 loop spans 14 amino acids. V shed 5 bases and J shed 4 bases, with 14 bases lying between them. The CDR3 coding sequence is TGTGCCAGCAGTCCCTTGACGGGGGTCTATGGCTACACCTTC. This sequence encodes CASSPLTGVYGYTF.

The rearrangement uses TRBV4-3 and TRBJ2-5, with 7 nucleotides matching TRBD1. The trim removed 4 bases at V and 2 bases at J, leaving 4 bases unmatched. Germline V lookup: CDR1 LGHNA, CDR2 YSLEER. The CDR3 has 14 residues. The CDR3: CASSPGTEQETQYF. In DNA, the CDR3 is TGCGCCAGCAGCCCGGGGACAGAACAAGAGACCCAGTACTTC.

This clone was observed a single time. This chain uses TRBV5-1 with TRBJ1-2; 7 nucleotides align to TRBD1. The CDR3 has 14 residues. CDR1 and CDR2 (germline): SGHRS, YFSETQ. The junction had 7 bases not matched to a gene; V was cut back by 4 bases and J by 4 bases. CDR3 protein: CASSDTGEVYGYTF. In DNA, the CDR3 is TGCGCCAGCAGCGATACAGGGGAAGTCTATGGCTACACCTTC.

The V and J genes are TRBV19 and TRBJ2-1; possible D gene TRBD2, 5 bases. The V end was cut by 6 bases, the J end by 0 bases, with 21 bases between. This CDR3 has 18 amino acids. In germline, CDR1 is LNHDA, CDR2 SQIVND (reference sequence). The CDR3 DNA is TGTGCCAGTAGCATATCCCCCGGGTTAGGGAGCTCCTACAATGAGCAGTTCTTC. It is translated as CASSISPGLGSSYNEQFF.

This chain joins TRBV4-1 and TRBJ1-5; a weak D match, TRBD1 (5 bases). V lost 0 bases and J lost 6, with 15 bases in between. This CDR3 has 16 amino acids. Germline assignment: CDR1 MGHRA and CDR2 YSYEKL. The CDR3 sequence is CASSQEVTGESQPQHF. CDR3 coding DNA: TGCGCCAGCAGCCAAGAAGTGACGGGGGAAAGTCAGCCCCAGCATTTT.

The chain combines TRBV12-5 with TRBJ2-2, with 8 positions matching TRBD2. The CDR3 runs 16 residues. CDR1 is LGHNT and CDR2 is FRNRAP in the germline V gene. V shed 5 bases, J shed 6 bases, and the junction held 11 bases outside the gene matches. The CDR3 DNA follows: TGTGCTAGTGGTCCGGGGACTAGTAAAAGGGCCGGGGAGCTGTTTTTT. It encodes CASGPGTSKRAGELFF.

The V call is TRBV27, the J call TRBJ1-2; D might be TRBD1 (6 bases). The CDR3 has 13 residues. Trimming removed 1 base at V and 7 bases at J, with 10 bases between. Germline V gives CDR1 MNHEY, CDR2 SMNVEV (reference sequence). CDR3 residues: CASSLLGGFGYTF. Here the CDR3 DNA reads TGTGCCAGCAGTTTATTAGGGGGATTTGGCTACACCTTC.

A few counts support this clone. The chain couples TRBV18 to TRBJ1-1, with a tentative D call TRBD1 (5 bases). Germline CDR1 is KGHSH and CDR2 is LQKENI. V was pared by 3 bases and J by 0 bases, with 5 bases between. This CDR3 contains 13 residues. The CDR3 coding sequence is TGTGCCAGCTCACCGGGGCTGAACACTGAAGCTTTCTTT. Amino acid sequence: CASSPGLNTEAFF.

The chain employs TRBV7-9 and TRBJ2-7, with D possibly matching TRBD2 (6 bases). Trimming stripped 7 bases from V and 10 bases from J, with 17 bases between. Germline-derived CDR1 and CDR2 are SEHNR and FQNEAQ (reference sequence). The CDR3 is 12 residues long. The CDR3 here is CASNPGGELQYF. The CDR3 nucleotides read TGTGCCAGCAACCCCGGAGGGGAGCTACAGTACTTC.

This chain uses TRBV2 with TRBJ2-2; D gene uncertain. V was trimmed by 4 bases and J by 0 bases, leaving 9 bases between them. CDR3 length: 15 amino acids. CDR1 and CDR2 from the germline V gene are SNHLY and FYNNEI. CDR3 residues: CASSGERANTGELFF. The CDR3 DNA follows: TGTGCCAGCAGTGGTGAGCGAGCGAACACCGGGGAGCTGTTTTTT.

This clone was counted only a few times. This sequence joins TRBV9 and TRBJ2-1, with TRBD2 matching 11 bases. CDR3 length: 16 amino acids. V lost 3 bases to trimming and J lost 7 bases; unmatched junction nucleotides: 9. CDR1 is SGDLS and CDR2 is YYNGEE in the germline V gene. The CDR3: CASSGVYSGRGNEQFF. The CDR3 coding sequence is TGTGCCAGCAGCGGGGTATATAGCGGGAGGGGTAATGAGCAGTTCTTC. Full variable domain (rest looked up from reference TRBV9 and TRBJ2-1): DSGVTQTPKHLITATGQRVTLRCSPRSGDLSVYWYQQSLDQGLQFLIQYYNGEERAKGNILERFSAQQFPDLHSELNLSSLELGDSALYFCASSGVYSGRGNEQFFGPGTRLTVL.

This rearrangement joins TRBV29-1 to TRBJ2-1, with D maybe TRBD2 (6 bases). The CDR3 totals 12 residues. The germline gives CDR1 SQVTM, CDR2 ANQGSEA. Trimming stripped 4 bases from V and 9 bases from J, with 13 bases between. This CDR3 is CSVGTGEGEQFF. The DNA of the CDR3 is TGCAGCGTTGGTACGGGAGAAGGTGAGCAGTTCTTC.

This chain links TRBV7-3 with TRBJ2-1; weak D call: TRBD2 (6 bases). CDR3 length: 14 residues. The ends were cut back, 5 bases at V and 5 bases at J, with 13 bases in the middle. CDR1 is SGHTA and CDR2 is FQGTGA in the germline V gene. CDR3 nucleotide sequence: TGTGCCAGCAGCCACCCCGGGGGTCACAATGAGCAGTTCTTC. It is translated as CASSHPGGHNEQFF.

The V and J genes are TRBV21-1 and TRBJ1-5; TRBD1 reflects the table's D call only, with no check against the DNA. TRBV21-1 is classified as a pseudogene. The CDR3 sequence is 17 residues long. The CDR3 loop is CASSKPRQDYSNQPQHF. In nucleotides, the CDR3 is TGTGCCAGCAGCAAACCACGCCAGGATTATAGCAATCAGCCCCAGCATTTT.

This clone was seen just once. The chain employs TRBV4-3 and TRBJ2-5; a weak D match, TRBD1 (6 bases). V lost 0 bases, J lost 3 bases, and 17 bases lay in between. Germline V gives CDR1 LGHNA, CDR2 YSLEER. This CDR3 contains 17 residues. This chain's CDR3 is CASSQDRWSGAEETQYF. The CDR3 DNA sequence: TGCGCCAGCAGCCAAGATAGGTGGTCAGGGGCGGAAGAGACCCAGTACTTC.

The chain joins TRBV4-1 to TRBJ2-6, with 7 bases identical to TRBD1. Germline lookup yields CDR1 MGHRA and CDR2 YSYEKL. This CDR3 is built from 18 residues. Trimming took 3 bases from V and 0 from J; bases not matched to a gene: 8. In DNA, the CDR3 is TGCGCCAGCAGCCAGAGGGACAGTCGACTCTCTGGGGCCAACGTCCTGACTTTC. Protein: CASSQRDSRLSGANVLTF.

The V gene is TRBV19, the J gene TRBJ2-1; TRBD1 agrees at 10 bases. Trimming cost V 5 bases and J 0 bases; bases outside gene matches: 10. The CDR3 extends over 18 amino acids. CDR1 is LNHDA, CDR2 SQIVND, per germline (reference sequence). CDR3: CASSASGTGEVSYNEQFF. CDR3 sequence (DNA): TGTGCCAGTAGTGCGTCCGGGACAGGGGAAGTCTCCTACAATGAGCAGTTCTTC.

The chain employs TRBV14 and TRBJ1-5, with D maybe TRBD1 (5 bases). This CDR3 is 15 amino acids long. V lost 4 bases to trimming and J lost 3 bases, with 13 bases between them. Germline lookup yields CDR1 SGHDN and CDR2 FVKESK. The CDR3 sequence is CASSLGQGLNQPQHF. The DNA of the CDR3 is TGTGCCAGCAGCCTCGGCCAGGGTCTCAATCAGCCCCAGCATTTT.

The J gene is TRBJ2-2, the V gene TRBV10-3; D is possibly TRBD2 (6 bases). The CDR3 loop spans 12 amino acids. The germline V gene has CDR1 ENHRY and CDR2 SYGVKD. The V end lost 10 bases, the J end lost 3 bases, and 9 bases lay between the germline ends. DNA of the CDR3: TGTGCCAGCACGGGGGACACCGGGGAGCTGTTTTTT. It yields the protein CASTGDTGELFF.

The rearrangement uses TRBV6-2 or TRBV6-3 and TRBJ1-1, with TRBD1 as a possible D gene (5 bases). The length of the CDR3 is 16 residues. Looked up from germline, CDR1 is MNHEY and CDR2 is SVGEGT. V was cut by 0 bases and J by 3 bases, with 14 bases left in between. This chain's CDR3 is CASSYSTGREDTEAFF. Written as DNA, the CDR3 is TGTGCCAGCAGTTACTCGACGGGCAGGGAGGACACTGAAGCTTTCTTT.

The rearrangement uses TRBV27 and TRBJ2-4, with D perhaps TRBD2 (6 bases). CDR1 MNHEY and CDR2 SMNVEV come from the germline V gene (reference sequence). The V end lost 4 bases, the J end lost 0 bases, and 7 bases lay between the germline ends. The CDR3 is 14 residues long. The CDR3, as DNA: TGTGCCAGCAGTTCAGCGGGAGCCAAAAACATTCAGTACTTC. Translation gives CASSSAGAKNIQYF.

The table lists this clone with a count of one. The genes are TRBV4-1 and TRBJ1-1; a possible D gene is TRBD1 (6 bases). Germline V gene sequence: CDR1 MGHRA, CDR2 YSYEKL. Between the trimmed V and J ends, which lost 0 bases and 1 base, there was a span of 9 bases. This CDR3 spans 15 amino acids. CDR3 sequence (DNA): TGCGCCAGCAGCCAAGAGGGGGCCAAGAACACTGAAGCTTTCTTT. As protein: CASSQEGAKNTEAFF.

The chain couples TRBV19 to TRBJ1-2; D unclear. V lost 0 bases, J lost 5 bases, and 4 bases lay in between. Per germline, CDR1 LNHDA and CDR2 SQIVND (reference sequence). This CDR3 comprises 12 residues. The CDR3, as DNA: TGTGCCAGTAGTATAGACCAGTATGGCTACACCTTC. Translating gives CASSIDQYGYTF.

Comments on this clone: The same CDR3 can be traced to other DNA sequences in this sample. The V gene is TRBV6-1, the J gene TRBJ1-2; 7 nucleotides line up with TRBD1. The CDR3 runs 13 residues. The germline V gene has CDR1 MNHNS and CDR2 SASEGT. V gave up 3 bases and J gave up 4 bases; unmatched junction bases: 2. CDR3 nucleotide sequence: TGTGCCAGCAGTGAGGGACAGTCCTATGGCTACACCTTC. Translated, it gives CASSEGQSYGYTF.